A selection of T cell receptor beta chains follows, all from one sample in a study of regulatory T cells in long-lasting Graves disease. Each CDR3 protein gets one entry after TCRdb re-called the multiplex PCR reads with MiXCR. The data hold about 620,000 distinct CDR3 sequences, with roughly 15% observed a single time. This sample also appeared in a second study, on T cells in Graves' hyperthyroidism and ophthalmopathy.

The source was peripheral blood mononuclear cells (PBMCs), collected at new diagnosis, from a patient treated with antithyroid drugs. Every receptor here comes from a woman in her twenties or thirties with Graves disease. The CDR3 runs from the conserved cysteine through the conserved F or W. D genes are given only for firm matches. Expanded clones get a size class; other rows say once, few or many, or leave the size out.

many	TRBD1	TRBV28	TRBJ1-4	TGTGCCAGCTCGAATCCGGGACAGGGTAAAAAACTGTTTTTT	CASSNPGQGKKLFF
few	TRBD2	TRBV20-1	TRBJ2-1	TGCAGTGCTACCCCGGGACTAGCGGGAGGGCGGTCCTACAATGAGCAGTTCTTC	CSATPGLAGGRSYNEQFF
few	TRBD1	TRBV5-1	TRBJ2-3	TGCGCCAGCAGCTTTTTCCAGGGGGCAGATACGCAGTATTTT	CASSFFQGADTQYF
-	TRBD1	TRBV3-1	TRBJ2-3	TGTGCCAGCAGCCAAGGGGACAGGGGACCAAGTTATACGCAGTATTTT	CASSQGDRGPSYTQYF
few	-	TRBV28	TRBJ1-4	TGTGCCAGCAAGGGGCGCGGGGCGGGGACTAATGAAAAACTGTTTTTT	CASKGRGAGTNEKLFF
-	-	TRBV7-8	TRBJ2-4	TGTGCCAGCAGCCCGGGGGCAGGAGGAAACATTCAGTACTTC	CASSPGAGGNIQYF
many	-	TRBV2	TRBJ2-3	TGTGCCAGCAGTGATCCGGGACGGACAGATACGCAGTATTTT	CASSDPGRTDTQYF
few	TRBD2	TRBV11-2	TRBJ2-7	TGTGCCAGCACCTCTTATCCGGGAGGGGTCTACGAGCAGTACTTC	CASTSYPGGVYEQYF
-	-	TRBV12-3/TRBV12-4	TRBJ1-1	TGTGCCAGCAGTTTAGGCTTTATGGGTCCTGAAGCTTTCTTT	CASSLGFMGPEAFF
many	-	TRBV12-3/TRBV12-4	TRBJ2-7	TGTGCCAGCAGTTTCCGGGAAGGGTACGAGCAGTACTTC	CASSFREGYEQYF
many	-	TRBV2	TRBJ2-7	TGTGCCAGCAGTGCTGCCGGGTACGAGCAGTACTTC	CASSAAGYEQYF
-	-	TRBV6-4	TRBJ1-5	TGTGCCAGCAGTGAAGGGCTCAGCAATCAGCCCCAGCATTTT	CASSEGLSNQPQHF
-	-	TRBV6-1	TRBJ2-2	TGTGCCAGCAAGGGTCTTCCGAACACCGGGGAGCTGTTTTTT	CASKGLPNTGELFF
few	-	TRBV5-1	TRBJ2-7	TGCGCCAGCAGCTCATCGACCGGGGCCGACTACGAGCAGTACTTC	CASSSSTGADYEQYF
few	TRBD2	TRBV6-1	TRBJ2-5	TGTGCCAGCGTAGCGGGTCCTAACCTGGGAGCGACCCAGTACTTC	CASVAGPNLGATQYF
-	TRBD1	TRBV5-4	TRBJ2-7	TGTGCCAGCAGCGGCCTATGGGACAGGGGGAACTACGAGCAGTACTTC	CASSGLWDRGNYEQYF
many	TRBD2	TRBV19	TRBJ2-1	TGTGCCAGTAGTATAGACGGGACTAGAGGGAATGAGCAGTTCTTC	CASSIDGTRGNEQFF
-	-	TRBV9	TRBJ2-3	TGTGCCAGCAGCTCCGGGGCTCCCGCAGATACGCAGTATTTT	CASSSGAPADTQYF
-	TRBD1	TRBV7-9	TRBJ1-3	TGTGCCAGCATATCCGGGACAGGGGCTGGAAACACCATATATTTT	CASISGTGAGNTIYF
many	TRBD1	TRBV2	TRBJ1-4	TGTGCCAGCAGTGCACAGGGGGCCTCTGGGGAAAAACTGTTTTTT	CASSAQGASGEKLFF
-	-	TRBV5-1	TRBJ2-5	TGCGCCAGCAGCTTGGGTTTTAGCCAAGAGACCCAGTACTTC	CASSLGFSQETQYF
few	TRBD2	TRBV7-2	TRBJ2-7	TGTGCCAGCAGCTTAGAACTAGCGGTCTCCTACGAGCAGTACTTC	CASSLELAVSYEQYF
-	-	TRBV3-1	TRBJ1-2	TGTGCCAGCAGCCACACAACCATGGGGGAACGAGGCTACACCTTC	CASSHTTMGERGYTF
many	TRBD1	TRBV11-2	TRBJ1-6	TGTGCCAGCAGCCCAGACAGGGGAGGCGGATCACCCCTCCACTTT	CASSPDRGGGSPLHF
-	-	TRBV20-1	TRBJ2-7	TGCAGTGCTAGCAACCTTCAGCAGTGGAACTCCTACGAGCAGTACTTC	CSASNLQQWNSYEQYF
few	-	TRBV9	TRBJ2-3	TGTGCCAGCAGCCCCGACCTAATGCCGCATACGCAGTATTTT	CASSPDLMPHTQYF
many	-	TRBV18	TRBJ1-1	TGTGCCAGCTCACCCCAAAGTCCGAACACTGAAGCTTTCTTT	CASSPQSPNTEAFF
-	TRBD1	TRBV7-3	TRBJ2-5	TGTGCCAGCAGCCCCGGAGGGACAGGGGTGAAAGAGACCCAGTACTTC	CASSPGGTGVKETQYF
-	-	TRBV10-2	TRBJ1-2	TGCGCCAGCAGTGATCCTGGGACTACTGGCTACACCTTC	CASSDPGTTGYTF
few	-	TRBV20-1	TRBJ2-1	TGCAGTGCTCCTTCCGGGACAGAGCAGTTCTTC	CSAPSGTEQFF
few	-	TRBV27	TRBJ1-2	TGTGCCAGCAGGAACCTACTGGGGCAGCCCTATGGCTACACCTTC	CASRNLLGQPYGYTF
few	-	TRBV7-3	TRBJ2-2	TGTGCCAGCAGCTTTCAATCGGGCACCGGGGAGCTGTTTTTT	CASSFQSGTGELFF
-	TRBD1	TRBV19	TRBJ1-2	TGTGCCAGTAGTCCAGCCCTGCAGGGGGTCCATGGCTACACCTTC	CASSPALQGVHGYTF
few	TRBD2	TRBV5-1	TRBJ2-1	TGCGCCAGCAGCTACACTAGCGCTGACAATGAGCAGTTCTTC	CASSYTSADNEQFF
few	-	TRBV7-8	TRBJ1-5	TGTGCCAGCAGCAGAGGGGAGATCGATAGCAATCAGCCCCAGCATTTT	CASSRGEIDSNQPQHF
-	-	TRBV28	TRBJ2-7	TGTGCCAGCAGCTTAGGGGGGACAGTAACCTACGAGCAGTACTTC	CASSLGGTVTYEQYF
-	-	TRBV18	TRBJ2-7	TGTGCCAGCTCACCAAAAGCCAAGGGCTCCGAGCAGTACTTC	CASSPKAKGSEQYF
many	-	TRBV2	TRBJ2-2	TGTGCCAGCAGTGAAGCGTCTGTCACGCTTACCGGGGAGCTGTTTTTT	CASSEASVTLTGELFF